This T cell receptor beta chain comes out of a study of cytomegalovirus exposure and HLA in healthy donors. The CDR3 is made up of 15 amino acids. The V and J ends lost 5 bases and 5 bases, in that order; junction bases with no gene match: 6. CDR1 is MNHNS, CDR2 SASEGT, per germline. Use of 60 Vbeta and 13 Jbeta primers characterized the PCR. Profiling relied on immunoSEQ multiplex PCR, and the TCRdb table lists in-frame clones only, not all of them. Counted here are roughly 110,000 clones, approximately 80% occurring once; the ten biggest clones make up 1.5% to 2%. The sequence was collected from a man aged 50 to 59 in good health and CMV-seronegative. Specimen: PBMCs. The genes are TRBV6-1 and TRBJ2-1, with 10 bases fitting TRBD1. CDR3 protein: CASSTRDRGDNEQFF. CDR3 in DNA: TGTGCCAGCAGTACCCGGGACAGGGGAGACAATGAGCAGTTCTTC.